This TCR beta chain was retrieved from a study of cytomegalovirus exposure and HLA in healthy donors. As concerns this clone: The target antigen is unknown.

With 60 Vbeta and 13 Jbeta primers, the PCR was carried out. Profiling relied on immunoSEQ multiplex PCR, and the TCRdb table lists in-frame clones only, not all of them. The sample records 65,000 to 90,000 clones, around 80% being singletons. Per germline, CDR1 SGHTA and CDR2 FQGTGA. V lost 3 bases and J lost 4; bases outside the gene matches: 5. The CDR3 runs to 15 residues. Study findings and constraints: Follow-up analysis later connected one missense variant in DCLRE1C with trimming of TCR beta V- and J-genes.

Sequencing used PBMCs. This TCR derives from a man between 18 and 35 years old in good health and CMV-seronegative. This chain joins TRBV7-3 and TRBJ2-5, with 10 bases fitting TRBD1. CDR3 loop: CASSLLGQGVETQYF. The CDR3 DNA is TGTGCCAGCAGCTTGTTAGGACAGGGGGTAGAGACCCAGTACTTC.